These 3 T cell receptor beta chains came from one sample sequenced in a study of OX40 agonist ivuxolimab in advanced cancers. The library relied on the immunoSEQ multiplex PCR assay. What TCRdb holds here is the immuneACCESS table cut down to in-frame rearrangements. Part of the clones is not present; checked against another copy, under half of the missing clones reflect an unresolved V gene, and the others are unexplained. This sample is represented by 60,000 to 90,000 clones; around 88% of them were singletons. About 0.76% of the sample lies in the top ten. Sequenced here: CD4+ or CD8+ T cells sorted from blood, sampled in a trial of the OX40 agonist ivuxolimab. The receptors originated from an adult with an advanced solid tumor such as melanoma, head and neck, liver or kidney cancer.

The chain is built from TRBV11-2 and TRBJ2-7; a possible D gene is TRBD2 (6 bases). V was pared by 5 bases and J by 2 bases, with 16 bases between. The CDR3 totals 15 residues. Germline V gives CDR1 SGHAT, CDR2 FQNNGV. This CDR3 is CASSPGGGATYEQYF. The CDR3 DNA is TGTGCCAGCAGCCCCGGTGGCGGGGCGACCTACGAGCAGTACTTC.

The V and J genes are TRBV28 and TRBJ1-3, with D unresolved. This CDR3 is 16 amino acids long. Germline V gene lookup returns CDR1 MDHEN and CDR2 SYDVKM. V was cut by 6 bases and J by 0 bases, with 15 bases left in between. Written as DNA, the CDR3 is TGTGCCAGCAGCCATACGGACGTGAGCTCTGGAAACACCATATATTTT. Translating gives CASSHTDVSSGNTIYF.

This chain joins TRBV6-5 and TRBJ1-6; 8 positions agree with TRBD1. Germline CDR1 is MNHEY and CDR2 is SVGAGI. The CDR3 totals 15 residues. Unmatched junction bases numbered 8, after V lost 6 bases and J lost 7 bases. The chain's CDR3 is CASSILQGGNSPLHF. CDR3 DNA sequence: TGTGCCAGCAGCATCCTACAGGGGGGGAATTCACCCCTCCACTTT.